The clone carrying this T cell receptor beta chain has a single count. These data originate in a study of cytomegalovirus exposure and HLA in healthy donors. CDR1 and CDR2 (germline): ENHRY, SYGVKD. This CDR3 is built from 15 residues. Trimming took 4 bases from V and 0 from J, leaving 12 bases between them. It was with 60 Vbeta and 13 Jbeta primers that the PCR ran. Produced via immunoSEQ multiplex PCR; TCRdb's table is partial and in-frame only. The sample has almost 200,000 clones, almost 85% seen once. The sequencing input was PBMCs. V is TRBV10-3 and J is TRBJ1-2; TRBD1 might be the D (5 bases). This receptor was identified in a woman aged 45-59 years in good health and CMV-seronegative. CDR3 amino acids: CAISGQPSANYGYTF. The CDR3 DNA is TGTGCCATCAGTGGACAGCCTTCGGCTAACTATGGCTACACCTTC.